The 2 T cell receptor beta chains below all came from one sample that was sequenced in a study of neurological immune-mediated disorders (dated by TCRdb to about 2019). The library was made by 5' RACE. TCRdb records Illumina HiSeq 2500 as the sequencer. TCRdb ran its own pipeline on the public reads, namely fastp trimming at Q25 and MiXCR clone calling, and kept in-frame beta chains. Every entry covers one CDR3 protein and lists the most common genes and DNA from its rows. This sample comprises roughly 32,000 distinct CDR3 sequences, 10% to 15% of them detected only once. The ten largest clones add up to 5.2% of the sample. What the time point label conveys for this sample: technical triplicate 2. The sample consisted of CD4+ T cells from blood. The receptors stem from a female donor with HTLV-1-associated myelopathy (HAM/TSP).

This clonotype was observed many times. V is TRBV5-1 and J is TRBJ2-2, with 7 bases lining up with TRBD1. This CDR3 is built from 16 residues. Germline CDR1 is SGHRS and CDR2 is YFSETQ. V lost 3 bases to trimming and J lost 6 bases; unmatched junction nucleotides: 11. CDR3: CASSSLLQGKSGELFF. The CDR3 bases are TGCGCCAGCAGCTCGCTCCTACAGGGGAAGTCCGGGGAGCTGTTTTTT.

This clonotype was counted at least ten times. The V and J genes are TRBV12-3 or TRBV12-4 and TRBJ2-1, with 11 bases matching TRBD2. This CDR3 has 15 amino acids. V was pared by 4 bases and J by 3 bases, with 2 bases of the junction left unmatched. The CDR3 sequence is CASSSTSGSYNEQFF. CDR3 nucleotides: TGTGCCAGCAGTTCCACTAGCGGGAGCTACAATGAGCAGTTCTTC.